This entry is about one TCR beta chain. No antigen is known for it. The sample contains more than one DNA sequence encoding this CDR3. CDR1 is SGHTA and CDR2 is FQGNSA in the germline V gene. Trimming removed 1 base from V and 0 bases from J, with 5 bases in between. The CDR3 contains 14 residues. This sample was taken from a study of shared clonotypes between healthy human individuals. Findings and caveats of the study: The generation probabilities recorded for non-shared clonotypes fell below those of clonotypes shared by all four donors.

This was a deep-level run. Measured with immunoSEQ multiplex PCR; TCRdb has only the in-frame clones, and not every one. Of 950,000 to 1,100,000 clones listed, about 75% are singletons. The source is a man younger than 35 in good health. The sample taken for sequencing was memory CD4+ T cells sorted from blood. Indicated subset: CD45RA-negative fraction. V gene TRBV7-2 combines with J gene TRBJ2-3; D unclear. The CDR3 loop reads CASSLGSSTDTQYF. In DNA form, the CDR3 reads TGTGCCAGCAGCTTAGGGTCTAGCACAGATACGCAGTATTTT.